A selection of T cell receptor beta chains follows, all from one sample in a study of cytomegalovirus exposure and HLA in healthy donors. Generated by immunoSEQ multiplex PCR, the TCRdb table keeps only in-frame clones and is missing some. The profile shows roughly 150,000 clones, 70% to 90% of them singletons. Sequenced material: PBMCs. These TCRs come from a woman between 18 and 29 years old in good health and CMV-seronegative. Both conserved end residues are part of each CDR3. A D gene is named only where the DNA matches it firmly. Some rows mark clone size as missing; the rest say once, few, many or name a class of expanded clone.

>.|TRBJ2-7|TRBV6-5|.
CASSYGGRSYEQYF
TGTGCCAGCAGTTATGGGGGGAGGTCCTACGAGCAGTACTTC
>once|TRBJ1-4|TRBV19|.
CASSTDRTRNEKLFF
TGTGCCAGTAGTACCGACAGGACCCGAAATGAAAAACTGTTTTTT
>.|TRBJ1-2|TRBV27|TRBD1
CASTLTGGNYGYTF
TGTGCCAGCACCCTGACAGGGGGAAACTATGGCTACACCTTC
>.|TRBJ2-1|TRBV4-1|.
CASSQHPRGADSSYNEQFF
TGCGCCAGCAGCCAACACCCCCGGGGAGCGGACAGCTCCTACAATGAGCAGTTCTTC
>.|TRBJ1-2|TRBV4-1|TRBD1
CASSPPGQGVNGYTF
TGCGCCAGCAGCCCGCCTGGACAGGGAGTAAATGGCTACACCTTC
>.|TRBJ2-2|TRBV5-1|.
CASSLTTVNTGELFF
TGCGCCAGCAGCTTGACAACAGTGAACACCGGGGAGCTGTTTTTT
>.|TRBJ2-7|TRBV5-8|.
CASSGAATGSSSYEQYF
TGTGCCAGCAGCGGAGCAGCCACCGGGTCGAGCTCCTACGAGCAGTACTTC
>.|TRBJ2-7|TRBV10-3|TRBD2
CAISSGDFSAYEQYF
TGTGCCATCAGTAGCGGGGACTTCAGTGCCTACGAGCAGTACTTC
>.|TRBJ2-7|TRBV7-2|.
CASSLDSGAYEQYF
TGTGCCAGCAGCCTGGACTCGGGGGCCTACGAGCAGTACTTC
>.|TRBJ1-5|TRBV27|TRBD1
CASSGTGSNQPQHF
TGTGCCAGCAGCGGGACAGGGAGCAATCAGCCCCAGCATTTT
>few|TRBJ1-4|TRBV10-1|.
CASSESEQGEKLFF
TGCGCCAGCAGTGAGTCGGAGCAGGGGGAAAAACTGTTTTTT
>.|TRBJ1-5|TRBV15|.
CATSNHLSGQLSNQPQHF
TGTGCCACCAGCAACCACCTTTCTGGACAGCTAAGCAATCAGCCCCAGCATTTT
>.|TRBJ2-7|TRBV2|TRBD2
CASSDELAGTYEQYF
TGTGCCAGCAGTGACGAACTAGCGGGTACCTACGAGCAGTACTTC
>.|TRBJ2-7|TRBV7-7|TRBD2
CASSPGGPSYEQYF
TGTGCTAGCAGTCCGGGAGGGCCGTCCTACGAGCAGTACTTC
>.|TRBJ2-2|TRBV27|.
CASTTWRAHTGELFF
TGTGCCAGCACCACATGGCGGGCACACACCGGGGAGCTGTTTTTT
>.|TRBJ2-3|TRBV7-3|.
CASSRRDSTDTQYF
TGTGCCAGCAGCCGCCGGGACTCCACAGATACGCAGTATTTT
>.|TRBJ2-7|TRBV9|TRBD1
CASSVTGTSYEQYF
TGTGCCAGCAGCGTGACAGGGACCTCCTACGAGCAGTACTTC
>.|TRBJ1-6|TRBV27|.
CASSSGGYNSPLHF
TGTGCCAGCAGTTCCGGAGGGTATAATTCACCCCTCCACTTT
>once|TRBJ2-3|TRBV5-1|TRBD2
CASSLGLAGGMDTQYF
TGCGCCAGCAGCTTGGGACTAGCGGGGGGGATGGATACGCAGTATTTT
>.|TRBJ2-7|TRBV28|.
CASSSPGKYEQYF
TGTGCCAGCAGTTCACCGGGGAAGTACGAGCAGTACTTC
>once|TRBJ1-1|TRBV7-2|TRBD1
CASSLGRQGVMNTEAFF
TGTGCCAGCAGCTTAGGCAGGCAGGGGGTCATGAACACTGAAGCTTTCTTT
>.|TRBJ2-5|TRBV5-4|.
CASSLPGDGETQYF
TGTGCCAGCAGCTTACCGGGGGATGGGGAGACCCAGTACTTC
>.|TRBJ2-3|TRBV5-1|TRBD2
CASSFLAGTSTDTQYF
TGCGCCAGCAGCTTCCTAGCGGGTACTAGCACAGATACGCAGTATTTT
>.|TRBJ1-1|TRBV7-9|.
CASSSRDTEAFF
TGTGCCAGCAGCTCGAGGGACACTGAAGCTTTCTTT
>.|TRBJ2-7|TRBV7-2|.
CASSIIELPYEQYF
TGTGCCAGCAGCATAATAGAGCTACCATACGAGCAGTACTTC
>few|TRBJ1-1|TRBV30|TRBD1
CAWSVWGFTGDTEAFF
TGTGCCTGGAGTGTATGGGGTTTCACAGGGGACACTGAAGCTTTCTTT
>.|TRBJ2-7|TRBV28|TRBD2
CASSLSGGAGEQYF
TGTGCCAGCAGTTTGAGCGGGGGAGCGGGTGAGCAGTACTTC
>.|TRBJ2-1|TRBV6-4|.
CASSEWAGNNEQFF
TGTGCCAGCAGTGAGTGGGCGGGGAACAATGAGCAGTTCTTC
>once|TRBJ1-5|TRBV30|TRBD1
CAWSADRGNQPQHF
TGTGCCTGGAGCGCCGACAGGGGAAATCAGCCCCAGCATTTT
>.|TRBJ1-5|TRBV19|.
CASSIAGDQPQHF
TGTGCCAGTAGTATAGCAGGGGATCAGCCCCAGCATTTT
>.|TRBJ1-2|TRBV29-1|.
CSVVEGFYGYTF
TGCAGCGTTGTTGAGGGTTTCTATGGCTACACCTTC
>.|TRBJ2-1|TRBV7-2|TRBD2
CASSLEGGTIDEQFF
TGTGCCAGCAGCCTAGAGGGCGGGACTATAGATGAGCAGTTCTTC
>.|TRBJ2-1|TRBV27|TRBD2
CASRGLGGSEQFF
TGTGCCAGCAGGGGACTAGGCGGCAGTGAGCAGTTCTTC
>.|TRBJ2-1|TRBV6-4|.
CASSDFHQTGNNEQFF
TGTGCCAGCAGTGACTTCCACCAGACAGGAAACAATGAGCAGTTCTTC
>few|TRBJ2-5|TRBV28|.
CASSLWREETQYF
TGTGCCAGCAGTTTATGGAGGGAGGAGACCCAGTACTTC
>.|TRBJ2-2|TRBV30|TRBD1
CARTGSATNTGELFF
TGTGCCCGGACAGGCTCAGCCACGAACACCGGGGAGCTGTTTTTT
>.|TRBJ2-1|TRBV5-4|TRBD2
CASSLRGSSYNEQFF
TGTGCCAGCAGCTTGCGCGGGAGCTCCTACAATGAGCAGTTCTTC
>.|TRBJ2-7|TRBV15|.
CATSRDVVQYF
TGTGCCACCAGCAGAGATGTAGTGCAGTACTTC
>.|TRBJ2-3|TRBV19|TRBD1
CASSIRQGSTDTQYF
TGTGCCAGTAGTATAAGACAGGGTAGCACAGATACGCAGTATTTT
>.|TRBJ1-5|TRBV4-3|TRBD1
CASSPQTGTQPQHF
TGCGCCAGCAGCCCTCAGACAGGGACTCAGCCCCAGCATTTT
>.|TRBJ2-1|TRBV6-6|.
CASSYGGTSYNEQFF
TGTGCCAGCAGTTACGGTGGGACATCCTACAATGAGCAGTTCTTC